One sample yielded the 15 T cell receptor beta chains listed below, sequenced in a study of Ad26.COV2.S vaccination and SARS-CoV-2 variants. Libraries were prepared by immunoSEQ multiplex PCR; TCRdb keeps only in-frame clonotypes and omits some of them. The sample includes some 270,000 clones, 87% of them seen just once. Described treatment: around 19 received Ad26.COV2.S at low or high dose, single or two shots; 5 received placebo; per-sample allocation not given. Day 63 after the first injection of vaccine or placebo was the sampling time. Material: peripheral blood, obtained in a trial of Ad26.COV2.S vaccine versus placebo. These receptors were collected from a person between 18 and 59 years old who received the Ad26.COV2.S COVID-19 vaccine or a placebo.

The rearrangement joins TRBV11-1 to TRBJ2-2; D unresolved. Trimming shortened V by 8 bases and J by 7 bases, and 14 bases separated the two germline ends. Germline CDR1 and CDR2: SGHAT and FQDESV (reference sequence). CDR3 length equals 13 residues. This CDR3 is CASRLDGIGELFF. CDR3 in DNA: TGTGCCAGCCGGCTTGATGGGATCGGGGAGCTGTTTTTT.

The V call is TRBV5-1, the J call TRBJ2-1; 7 bases match TRBD1. From germline, CDR1 is SGHRS and CDR2 YFSETQ. The trim removed 2 bases at V and 6 bases at J, leaving 14 bases unmatched. CDR3 size: 17 residues. In DNA, the CDR3 is TGCGCCAGCAGCTTTGGGCTCGGGACAGACCGTAGCAATGAGCAGTTCTTC. This gives the protein CASSFGLGTDRSNEQFF.

J is TRBJ2-7 and V is TRBV6-5, with 12 bases aligning to TRBD2. The CDR3 contains 15 residues. CDR1 is MNHEY and CDR2 is SVGAGI in the germline V gene. Trimming cost V 4 bases and J 0 bases; bases outside gene matches: 1. The CDR3, as DNA: TGTGCCAGCAGTTTGACTAGCGGGAGCTCCTACGAGCAGTACGTC. Translated, it gives CASSLTSGSSYEQYV.

This rearrangement joins TRBV6-5 to TRBJ1-5; D is unclear. This CDR3 spans 15 amino acids. CDR1 and CDR2 from the germline V gene are MNHEY and SVGAGI. V was pared by 4 bases and J by 1 base, with 11 bases between. DNA for the CDR3: TGTGCCAGCAGTTGTGAGACGGAAAGCAATCAGCCCCAGCATTTT. As protein: CASSCETESNQPQHF.

V is TRBV6-5 and J is TRBJ1-2, with TRBD1 matching over 11 bases. This CDR3 comprises 15 residues. The ends lost 6 bases at V and 4 bases at J; junction bases unmatched: 7. CDR1 and CDR2 (germline): MNHEY, SVGAGI. The CDR3 spells CASSRGTGGSYGYTF. The CDR3 bases are TGTGCCAGCAGCCGCGGGACAGGGGGGAGCTATGGCTACACCTTC.

The rearrangement links TRBV13 to TRBJ2-4; perhaps TRBD1 as D (5 bases). This CDR3 has 16 amino acids. Germline V gives CDR1 PRHDT, CDR2 FYEKMQ (reference sequence). V lost 0 bases, J lost 6 bases, and 15 bases lay in between. CDR3: CASSLGTQGSRNIQYF. The CDR3 nucleotides are TGTGCCAGCAGCTTAGGTACGCAGGGTTCGAGAAACATTCAGTACTTC.

The chain is built from TRBV29-1 and TRBJ2-2; unclear D gene. Trimming took off 3 bases at V and 6 bases at J, with 11 bases between the two ends. The CDR3 spans 13 residues. From germline, CDR1 is SQVTM and CDR2 ANQGSEA. The CDR3 sequence is CSVEVLFPGELFF. Here the CDR3 DNA reads TGCAGCGTTGAGGTCCTATTCCCCGGGGAGCTGTTTTTT.

This rearrangement joins TRBV4-2 to TRBJ1-4; 8 nucleotides align to TRBD1. The CDR3 length is 14 residues. Trimming removed 6 bases from V and 8 bases from J; junction bases left unmatched: 8. CDR1 and CDR2 from the germline V gene are LGHNA and YNFKEQ. CDR3: CASSSDRGSEKLFF. Written as DNA, the CDR3 is TGTGCCAGCAGTTCCGACAGGGGAAGCGAAAAACTGTTTTTT.

The chain has TRBV4-1 and TRBJ2-1; 7 bases line up with TRBD1. The trim removed 5 bases at V and 8 bases at J, leaving 9 bases unmatched. The CDR3 runs to 14 residues. The germline gives CDR1 MGHRA, CDR2 YSYEKL. The CDR3 region has the DNA TGCGCCAGCAGCGGACGGGACAGATACCATGAGCAGTTCTTC. This encodes CASSGRDRYHEQFF.

Note on this clone: The sample holds other DNA sequences that translate to the same CDR3. CDR3 DNA: TGTGCCAGCAGCCCGGACAGGGGAGAGACCCAGTACTTC. Translating it yields CASSPDRGETQYF. This chain links TRBV7-2 with TRBJ2-5, with 9 bases lining up with TRBD1. The J segment lost 4 bases and the V segment lost 5 bases, leaving 2 bases of the junction unmatched. Germline-derived CDR1 and CDR2 are SGHTA and FQGNSA. The CDR3 covers 13 residues.

The V gene is TRBV11-2, the J gene TRBJ2-3; 14 bases are a match to TRBD2. Unmatched junction bases numbered 12, after V lost 5 bases and J lost 5 bases. The CDR3 spans 18 residues. Germline V CDR1 and CDR2: SGHAT, FQNNGV. The DNA of the CDR3 is TGTGCCAGCAGCCCCAACCCGGGACTAGCGGGAGAGATAGATACGCAGTATTTT. This translates into CASSPNPGLAGEIDTQYF. The full variable domain, with the rest looked up from reference TRBV11-2 and TRBJ2-3, is EAGVAQSPRYKIIEKRQSVAFWCNPISGHATLYWYQQILGQGPKLLIQFQNNGVVDDSQLPKDRFSAERLKGVDSTLKIQPAKLEDSAVYLCASSPNPGLAGEIDTQYFGPGTRLTVL.

This rearrangement joins TRBV6-5 to TRBJ1-2; D unresolved. The CDR3 is 15 residues long. Trimming removed 0 bases from V and 5 bases from J, with 13 bases in between. Germline V lookup: CDR1 MNHEY, CDR2 SVGAGI. DNA for the CDR3: TGTGCCAGCAGTTACTCGAATTCATACCCTTATGGCTACACCTTC. Translation gives CASSYSNSYPYGYTF.

The V call is TRBV3-1 (or the pseudogene TRBV3-2), the J call TRBJ1-1; D unresolved. Germline CDR1 and CDR2: LGHDT and YNNKEL (reference sequence). Trimming stripped 5 bases from V and 4 bases from J, with 11 bases between. The CDR3 runs to 13 residues. As DNA, the CDR3 is TGTGCCAGCAGCTACCAGGTACGCACTGAAGCTTTCTTT. Translating gives CASSYQVRTEAFF.

This clone was counted a single time. The chain uses TRBV14 and TRBJ1-1, with TRBD1 matching over 7 bases. Germline values: CDR1 SGHDN, CDR2 FVKESK. With V trimmed by 2 bases and J by 6 bases, 6 bases remained unmatched. CDR3 length: 14 residues. CDR3 DNA sequence: TGTGCCAGCAGCCAATGGGTTGGGACAGCTGAAGCTTTCTTT. The encoded protein is CASSQWVGTAEAFF.

V usage is TRBV25-1 and J usage is TRBJ2-5; D possibly matches TRBD1 or TRBD2 (5 bases each). Germline CDR1 is MGHDK and CDR2 is SYGVNS. The CDR3 runs 15 residues. V dropped 3 bases and J dropped 5 bases, with 16 bases sitting between them. This CDR3 reads CASSDPSGPRETQYF. The CDR3 DNA sequence: TGTGCCAGCAGTGACCCCTCGGGGCCTAGGGAGACCCAGTACTTC.